The entry below gives a single T cell receptor (beta chain) sequence along with its context. Its antigen is currently unknown. Germline assignment: CDR1 GTSNPN and CDR2 SVGIG (reference sequence). V was clipped by 0 bases and J by 0 bases, with 9 bases between them. The CDR3 contains 15 residues. The sample belongs to a study of Tregs in tolerant kidney transplant recipients. The protocol was immunoSEQ multiplex PCR, while the TCRdb copy is restricted to in-frame clones and leaves out a portion. The data contain under 45,000 clones, roughly 95% of them singletons. The chain employs TRBV30 and TRBJ1-3, with D unclear. The clonotype originates from a human donor in good health. Sequenced sample: Tregs from blood cultured with allogeneic cells. CDR3 loop: CAWSVFGFSGNTIYF. Written as DNA, the CDR3 is TGTGCCTGGAGTGTATTCGGCTTCTCTGGAAACACCATATATTTT. The whole variable domain, filled in from reference TRBV30 and TRBJ1-3, reads SQTIHQWPATLVQPVGSPLSLECTVEGTSNPNLYWYRQAAGRGLQLLFYSVGIGQISSEVPQNLSASRPQDRQFILSSKKLLLSDSGFYLCAWSVFGFSGNTIYFGEGSWLTVV.